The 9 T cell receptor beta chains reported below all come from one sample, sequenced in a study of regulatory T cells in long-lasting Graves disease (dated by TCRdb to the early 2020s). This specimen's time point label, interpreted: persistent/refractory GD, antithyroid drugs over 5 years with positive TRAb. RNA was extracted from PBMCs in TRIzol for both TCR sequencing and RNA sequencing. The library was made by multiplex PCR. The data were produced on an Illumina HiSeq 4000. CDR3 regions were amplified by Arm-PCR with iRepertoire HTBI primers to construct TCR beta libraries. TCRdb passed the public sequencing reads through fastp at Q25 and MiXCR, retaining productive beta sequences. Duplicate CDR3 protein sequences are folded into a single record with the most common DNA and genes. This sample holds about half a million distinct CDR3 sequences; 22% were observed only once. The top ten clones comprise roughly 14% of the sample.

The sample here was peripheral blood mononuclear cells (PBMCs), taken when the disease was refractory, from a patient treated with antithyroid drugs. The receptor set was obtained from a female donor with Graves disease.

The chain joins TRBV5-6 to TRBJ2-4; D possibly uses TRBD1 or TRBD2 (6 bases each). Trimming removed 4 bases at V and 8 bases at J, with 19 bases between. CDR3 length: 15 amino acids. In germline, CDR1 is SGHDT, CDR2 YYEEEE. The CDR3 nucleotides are TGTGCCAGCAGCCTGTTTCCGGCAGGGGACTACATTCAGTACTTC. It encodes CASSLFPAGDYIQYF.

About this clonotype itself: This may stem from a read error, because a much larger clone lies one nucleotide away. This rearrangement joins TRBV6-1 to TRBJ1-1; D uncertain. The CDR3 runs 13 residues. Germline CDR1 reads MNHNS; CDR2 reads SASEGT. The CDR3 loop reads CASIKPGRTETFF. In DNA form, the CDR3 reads TGTGCCAGCATAAAGCCGGGGAGGACTGAAACTTTCTTT.

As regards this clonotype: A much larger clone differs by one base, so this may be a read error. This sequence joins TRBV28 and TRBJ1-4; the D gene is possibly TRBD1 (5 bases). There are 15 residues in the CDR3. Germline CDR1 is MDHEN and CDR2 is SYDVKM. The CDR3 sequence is CVSSSYRGRKEKLFF. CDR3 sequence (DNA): TGTGTCAGCAGTTCCTACCGGGGACGGAAGGAAAAACTGTTTTTT.

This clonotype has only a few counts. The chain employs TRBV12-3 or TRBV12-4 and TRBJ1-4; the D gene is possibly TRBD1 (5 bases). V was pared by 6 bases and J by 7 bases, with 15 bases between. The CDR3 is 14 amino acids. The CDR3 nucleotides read TGTGCCAGCAGGGTCCCCGGGGGAGGTGAAAAACTGTTTTTT. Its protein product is CASRVPGGGEKLFF.

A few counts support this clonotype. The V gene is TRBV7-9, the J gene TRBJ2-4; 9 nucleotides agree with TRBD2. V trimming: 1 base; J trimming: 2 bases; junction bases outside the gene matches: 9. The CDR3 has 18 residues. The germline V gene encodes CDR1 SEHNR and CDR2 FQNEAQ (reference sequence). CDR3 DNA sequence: TGTGCCAGCAGCTTAGGGCGGATAGCGGGAGTCCCCAAAAACATTCAGTACTTC. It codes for CASSLGRIAGVPKNIQYF.

The CDR3 here is CASSQGTSGAYNEQFF. In DNA, the CDR3 is TGCGCCAGCAGCCAAGGGACTAGCGGGGCGTACAATGAGCAGTTCTTC. The genes are TRBV4-1 and TRBJ2-1; 12 bases line up with TRBD2. The CDR3 is 16 amino acids. The V gene's germline CDR1 is MGHRA and CDR2 YSYEKL. Trimming cost V 1 base and J 4 bases; bases outside gene matches: 2.

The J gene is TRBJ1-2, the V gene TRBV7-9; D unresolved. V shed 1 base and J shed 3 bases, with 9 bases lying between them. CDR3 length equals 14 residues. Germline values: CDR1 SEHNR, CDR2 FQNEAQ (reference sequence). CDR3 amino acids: CASSLVALHYGYTF. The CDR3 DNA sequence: TGTGCCAGCAGCTTAGTCGCGTTACACTATGGCTACACCTTC.

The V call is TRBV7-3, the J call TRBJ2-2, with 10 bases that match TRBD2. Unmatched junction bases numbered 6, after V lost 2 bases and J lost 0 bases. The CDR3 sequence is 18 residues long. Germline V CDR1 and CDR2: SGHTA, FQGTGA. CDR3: CASSLEAGGITNTGELFF. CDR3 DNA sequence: TGTGCCAGCAGCTTAGAAGCGGGAGGGATTACGAACACCGGGGAGCTGTTTTTT.

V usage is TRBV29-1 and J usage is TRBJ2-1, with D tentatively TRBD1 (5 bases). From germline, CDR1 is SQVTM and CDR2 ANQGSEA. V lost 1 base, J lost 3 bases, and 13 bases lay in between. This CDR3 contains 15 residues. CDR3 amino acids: CSVEGTIGIYNEQFF. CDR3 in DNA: TGCAGCGTTGAAGGGACAATTGGAATCTACAATGAGCAGTTCTTC.